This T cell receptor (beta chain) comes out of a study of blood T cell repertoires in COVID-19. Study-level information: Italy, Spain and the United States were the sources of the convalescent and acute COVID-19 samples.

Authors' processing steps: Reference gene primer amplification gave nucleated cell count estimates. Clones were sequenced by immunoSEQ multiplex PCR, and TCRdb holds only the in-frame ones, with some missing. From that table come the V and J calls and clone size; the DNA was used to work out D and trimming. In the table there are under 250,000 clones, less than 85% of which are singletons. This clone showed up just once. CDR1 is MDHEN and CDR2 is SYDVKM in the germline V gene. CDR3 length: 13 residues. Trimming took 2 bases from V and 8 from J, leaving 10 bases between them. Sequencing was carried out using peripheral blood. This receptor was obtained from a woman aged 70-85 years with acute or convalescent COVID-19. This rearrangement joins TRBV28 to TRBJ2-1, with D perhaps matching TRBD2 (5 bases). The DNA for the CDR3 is TGTGCCAGCAGTTTAAGGGTCGGGGATGAGCAGTTCTTC. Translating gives CASSLRVGDEQFF.